This T cell receptor beta chain was recorded in a study of T cell responses to AZD1222 COVID-19 vaccine. Findings of the study overall: Repertoires in all cases were sampled only once the peak T cell response had passed. Rises in breadth and depth of Spike-specific TCRs came after two AZD1222 doses.

Sequencing was performed with immunoSEQ multiplex PCR; in TCRdb, only in-frame clones are kept and a portion is missing. The top ten clones hold about 4.4% of a sample with 95,000 to 150,000 clones, around 85% of them seen once. The table lists this clone with a count of one. Its antigen remains unknown. The sequencing here drew on peripheral blood, taken 28 days after the second AZD1222 dose. This clonotype was obtained from an adult who received the AZD1222 COVID-19 vaccine.

The CDR3 coding sequence is TGTGCCAGCAGTCCCGCGGGCGCCCGAGATACGCAGTATTTT. Its translation: CASSPAGARDTQYF. The J gene is TRBJ2-3, the V gene TRBV28; tentatively, D is TRBD2 (5 bases). Trimming shortened V by 5 bases and J by 5 bases, and 14 bases separated the two germline ends. This CDR3 region has 14 residues. Germline assignment: CDR1 MDHEN and CDR2 SYDVKM.